One sample yielded the 30 T cell receptor beta chains listed below, sequenced in a study of T cells in Graves' hyperthyroidism and ophthalmopathy. TCR beta CDR3 sequences were amplified from RNA transcripts. The HTBI primer set drove a first-round RT-PCR of the TCR CDR3. TCRdb fed the multiplex PCR reads into MiXCR, producing one record per CDR3 protein. This sample yields roughly 720,000 distinct CDR3 sequences, of which roughly a sixth are seen a single time; around a sixth belongs to the top ten. The specimen was blood. The source is a man over 45 with Graves' hyperthyroidism.

This clonotype showed up just a few times. The chain carries TRBV20-1 and TRBJ2-2; D is ambiguous. Trimming removed 0 bases from V and 4 bases from J, with 18 bases in between. There are 17 residues in the CDR3. Germline assignment: CDR1 DFQATT and CDR2 SNEGSKA (reference sequence). CDR3 sequence (DNA): TGCAGTGCTAGAGATTCCTTTGGAGCGCGCCTCACCGGGGAGCTGTTTTTT. It encodes CSARDSFGARLTGELFF.

The rearrangement joins TRBV11-2 to TRBJ2-1; possible D gene TRBD2, 5 bases. The germline V gene encodes CDR1 SGHAT and CDR2 FQNNGV. The CDR3 is 15 residues long. Trimming shortened V by 0 bases and J by 8 bases, and 14 bases separated the two germline ends. The CDR3 DNA reads TGTGCCAGCAGCTTAGATCACGGCGGGTTCGATGAGCAGTTCTTC. Encoded protein: CASSLDHGGFDEQFF.

This clonotype was detected only a few times. This chain uses TRBV6-1 with TRBJ2-1; 8 nucleotides agree with TRBD2. The V gene's germline CDR1 is MNHNS and CDR2 SASEGT. CDR3 length: 17 amino acids. Trimming removed 6 bases from V and 7 bases from J; junction bases left unmatched: 17. The CDR3 loop is CASSHLEGAGVFNEQFF. CDR3 DNA: TGTGCCAGCAGCCATCTGGAGGGAGCGGGAGTGTTTAATGAGCAGTTCTTC.

This clonotype was observed a few times. The genes are TRBV3-1 and TRBJ2-1; D is unresolved. Trimming pared 0 bases from V and 0 bases from J, leaving 15 bases between. Germline V gene lookup returns CDR1 LGHDT and CDR2 YNNKEL (reference sequence). This CDR3 spans 18 amino acids. The CDR3 loop is CASSQDPPCPGSYNEQFF. DNA of the CDR3: TGTGCCAGCAGCCAAGATCCTCCCTGTCCAGGCTCCTACAATGAGCAGTTCTTC.

This clonotype was detected ten times or more. The chain uses TRBV10-3 and TRBJ1-6; D is unclear. Deletions cut 3 bases from V and 0 bases from J, with 6 bases between. This CDR3 has 15 amino acids. The germline CDR1 and CDR2 sequences are ENHRY and SYGVKD. The CDR3 sequence: CAISEMGSYNSPLHF. The CDR3 DNA sequence: TGTGCCATCAGTGAAATGGGCTCCTATAATTCACCCCTCCACTTT.

This clonotype was detected only a few times. The rearrangement joins TRBV3-1 to TRBJ1-3, with a tentative D call TRBD1 (6 bases). There are 14 residues in the CDR3. Between the trimmed V and J ends, which lost 1 base and 4 bases, there was a span of 8 bases. CDR1 LGHDT and CDR2 YNNKEL come from the germline V gene (reference sequence). This CDR3 is CASSQAGTGNTIYF. As DNA, the CDR3 is TGTGCCAGCAGCCAAGCAGGGACAGGAAACACCATATATTTT. The full variable domain, with the rest looked up from reference TRBV3-1 and TRBJ1-3, is DTAVSQTPKYLVTQMGNDKSIKCEQNLGHDTMYWYKQDSKKFLKIMFSYNNKELIINETVPNRFSPKSPDKAHLNLHINSLELGDSAVYFCASSQAGTGNTIYFGEGSWLTVV.

This clonotype occurred many times. CDR3 sequence (DNA): TGTGCCAGCAGTCGAACTAGCACCGGGGAGCTGTTTTTT. It codes for CASSRTSTGELFF. The gene calls are TRBV11-2 and TRBJ2-2, with D perhaps matching TRBD2 (5 bases). The CDR3 contains 13 residues. V gave up 6 bases and J gave up 4 bases, with 9 bases separating them. Germline loops: CDR1 SGHAT, CDR2 FQNNGV.

There are a few counts of this clonotype. The rearrangement uses TRBV28 and TRBJ1-2, with a tentative D call TRBD1 (6 bases). The CDR3 extends over 14 amino acids. Trimming stripped 3 bases from V and 5 bases from J, with 13 bases between. The germline V gene has CDR1 MDHEN and CDR2 SYDVKM. The chain's CDR3 is CASSFRGIGYGYTF. The CDR3 DNA reads TGTGCCAGCAGTTTCAGGGGAATAGGTTATGGCTACACCTTC.

There are a few counts of this clonotype. The chain recombines TRBV9 with TRBJ2-3; perhaps TRBD2 as D (6 bases). The CDR3 has 19 amino acids. Germline V CDR1 and CDR2: SGDLS, YYNGEE. Trimming took off 0 bases at V and 2 bases at J, with 22 bases between the two ends. This chain's CDR3 is CASSVAFIGGALPTDTQYF. The CDR3 DNA reads as TGTGCCAGCAGCGTAGCTTTTATCGGGGGAGCGCTCCCCACAGATACGCAGTATTTT.

This clonotype was counted many times. This chain connects TRBV7-9 to TRBJ2-7, with D possibly matching TRBD2 (6 bases). The CDR3 runs 14 residues. Trimming shortened V by 5 bases and J by 6 bases, and 17 bases separated the two germline ends. From germline, CDR1 is SEHNR and CDR2 FQNEAQ (reference sequence). CDR3 protein: CASSPWVNGGEQYF. The CDR3 DNA follows: TGTGCCAGCAGCCCTTGGGTTAACGGGGGCGAGCAGTACTTC.

This clonotype was detected a few times. A read error may produce the germline difference seen at one junction end. The J gene is TRBJ2-3, the V gene TRBV7-2; D ambiguous. The CDR3 is 14 amino acids. The germline CDR1 and CDR2 sequences are SGHTA and FQGNSA. CDR3 sequence (DNA): TGTGCCAGCAGGTTAGGGTACGACACAGATACGCAGTATTTT. Translated: CASRLGYDTDTQYF. Full variable domain (remainder filled in from reference TRBV7-2 and TRBJ2-3): GAGVSQSPSNKVTEKGKDVELRCDPISGHTALYWYRQSLGQGLEFLIYFQGNSAPDKSGLPSDRFSAERTGGSVSTLTIQRTQQEDSAVYLCASRLGYDTDTQYFGPGTRLTVL.

This clonotype was counted at least ten times. V gene TRBV11-2 combines with J gene TRBJ2-1; 7 nucleotides agree with TRBD2. V lost 5 bases and J lost 6; bases outside the gene matches: 7. CDR3 length equals 14 residues. Looked up from germline, CDR1 is SGHAT and CDR2 is FQNNGV. As DNA, the CDR3 is TGTGCCAGCAGCCAATGGGGGGGAGCCAATGAGCAGTTCTTC. Translated: CASSQWGGANEQFF.

This chain uses TRBV3-1 with TRBJ2-7, with D perhaps matching TRBD1 or TRBD2 (5 bases each). CDR3 length: 14 amino acids. Germline V gene sequence: CDR1 LGHDT, CDR2 YNNKEL (reference sequence). V was trimmed by 4 bases and J by 3 bases, leaving 13 bases between them. The CDR3 region is CASSPQGPYYEQYF. The CDR3 DNA reads as TGTGCCAGCAGCCCCCAGGGACCGTACTACGAGCAGTACTTC.

The V call is TRBV5-5, the J call TRBJ1-5; weak D call: TRBD1 (5 bases). This CDR3 region has 13 residues. The V gene's germline CDR1 is SGHKS and CDR2 YYEKEE (reference sequence). The germline V and J ends were trimmed by 4 bases and 6 bases, with 11 bases remaining between them. The DNA of the CDR3 is TGTGCCAGCAGCACCAGGGTTTTTCAGCCCCAGCATTTT. Translating it yields CASSTRVFQPQHF. The entire variable domain, with the rest obtained from reference TRBV5-5 and TRBJ1-5, is as follows: DAGVTQSPTHLIKTRGQQVTLRCSPISGHKSVSWYQQVLGQGPQFIFQYYEKEERGRGNFPDRFSARQFPNYSSELNVNALLLGDSALYLCASSTRVFQPQHFGDGTRLSIL.

The table lists this clonotype with a few counts. This chain links TRBV24-1 with TRBJ2-1, with 7 bases aligning to TRBD2. This CDR3 has 18 amino acids. CDR1 is KGHDR, CDR2 SFDVKD, per germline. V was pared by 9 bases and J by 2 bases, with 18 bases of the junction left unmatched. Written as DNA, the CDR3 is TGTGCCACCTCGGGGCACGGATCGAGCGGGGAGCCCTACAATGAGCAGTTCTTC. Protein: CATSGHGSSGEPYNEQFF.

This clonotype occurred many times. The chain joins TRBV28 to TRBJ2-3; D may be TRBD1 (6 bases). The V end was cut by 5 bases, the J end by 0 bases, with 12 bases between. Per germline, CDR1 MDHEN and CDR2 SYDVKM. The CDR3 is made up of 15 amino acids. In DNA, the CDR3 is TGTGCCAGCAGTGAAATACAGGGAAGCACAGATACGCAGTATTTT. Its translation: CASSEIQGSTDTQYF.

This clonotype was seen ten or more times. The chain joins TRBV29-1 to TRBJ2-3, with 7 bases aligning to TRBD1. Germline values: CDR1 SQVTM, CDR2 ANQGSEA. The CDR3 is made up of 14 amino acids. With 3 bases clipped from V and 1 base from J, the junction kept 4 bases outside the gene matches. The CDR3: CSVERQGGTDTQYF. CDR3 bases: TGCAGCGTTGAGAGGCAGGGGGGCACAGATACGCAGTATTTT.

V gene TRBV4-3 combines with J gene TRBJ1-1; perhaps TRBD1 as D (6 bases). The CDR3 runs to 15 residues. Between the trimmed V and J ends, which lost 1 base and 1 base, there was a span of 10 bases. Germline CDR1 and CDR2: LGHNA and YSLEER. DNA for the CDR3: TGCGCCAGCAGCCAAGGGGCAGGGGCGAACACTGAAGCTTTCTTT. Its translation: CASSQGAGANTEAFF.

In this sample, this clonotype turned up many times. V and J are TRBV2 and TRBJ2-1; possible D gene TRBD2, 5 bases. Trimming pared 8 bases from V and 0 bases from J, leaving 14 bases between. Germline CDR1 is SNHLY and CDR2 is FYNNEI. The CDR3 sequence is 15 residues long. CDR3 in amino acids: CASGRGWSSYNEQFF. CDR3 sequence (DNA): TGTGCCAGCGGGCGCGGGTGGAGCTCCTACAATGAGCAGTTCTTC.

The chain uses TRBV30 and TRBJ1-5; no clear D. This CDR3 has 13 residues. Germline V lookup: CDR1 GTSNPN, CDR2 SVGIG (reference sequence). Trimming pared 0 bases from V and 6 bases from J, leaving 9 bases between. DNA for the CDR3: TGTGCCTGGAGTGTACGGGGATCTCAGCCCCAGCATTTT. This codes for CAWSVRGSQPQHF.

As for this clonotype: An end of the junction does not agree with germline; a read error may underlie this. The chain combines TRBV4-1 with TRBJ2-1; the match to TRBD2 covers 11 bases. The CDR3 is made up of 17 amino acids. Germline V gene lookup returns CDR1 MGHRA and CDR2 YSYEKL. The CDR3 nucleotides read TGCGCCAGTAGCCAAATAGTACTAGCGGGAGTTTTGGATGAGCAGTTCTTC. This gives the protein CASSQIVLAGVLDEQFF.

The chain couples TRBV29-1 to TRBJ1-1; D unclear. CDR3 size: 11 residues. Germline V lookup: CDR1 SQVTM, CDR2 ANQGSEA. Trimming cost V 4 bases and J 11 bases, with 14 bases left between them. The CDR3 loop reads CSVAAVPVAFF. The CDR3 DNA sequence: TGCAGCGTTGCAGCAGTTCCTGTTGCTTTCTTT.

This clonotype was found once. This chain links TRBV5-1 with TRBJ2-5, with 9 nucleotides matching TRBD2. Germline lookup yields CDR1 SGHRS and CDR2 YFSETQ. Unmatched junction bases numbered 6, after V lost 1 base and J lost 5 bases. This CDR3 spans 15 amino acids. The CDR3 bases are TGCGCCAGCAGCTTGACTAGCGGGCGGGAGGAGACCCAGTACTTC. It translates to CASSLTSGREETQYF.

This clonotype was seen only a few times. The V call is TRBV3-1, the J call TRBJ2-7; TRBD1 is a possible D gene (5 bases). The CDR3 contains 16 residues. From germline, CDR1 is LGHDT and CDR2 YNNKEL (reference sequence). The V gene lost 0 bases and the J gene lost 0 bases, with 12 bases spanning the gap. In nucleotides, the CDR3 is TGTGCCAGCAGCCAAGAGGGGCAGGGAACCTCCTACGAGCAGTACTTC. Residues: CASSQEGQGTSYEQYF.

This clonotype was seen ten or more times. The CDR3 spells CASSPGHPGEAFF. DNA for the CDR3: TGCGCCAGCAGCCCCGGACATCCCGGTGAAGCTTTCTTT. This chain joins TRBV5-1 and TRBJ1-1; D might be TRBD1 (5 bases). Germline CDR1 reads SGHRS; CDR2 reads YFSETQ. With 4 bases removed from V and 7 bases from J, the gap between germline ends came to 14 bases. The CDR3 is 13 amino acids.

This clonotype was detected only a few times. The V call is TRBV3-1, the J call TRBJ1-6; D may be TRBD1 (5 bases). The CDR3 has 17 amino acids. From germline, CDR1 is LGHDT and CDR2 YNNKEL (reference sequence). Trimming took 0 bases from V and 7 from J, leaving 16 bases between them. CDR3 sequence reads: CASSQEEVRGANSPLHF. In DNA form, the CDR3 reads TGTGCCAGCAGCCAAGAGGAAGTCCGTGGGGCCAATTCACCCCTCCACTTT.

Concerning this clonotype itself: This clone may be a read error of a much larger clone one base away. V and J are TRBV20-1 and TRBJ2-5, with 9 bases matching TRBD2. Germline CDR1 and CDR2: DFQATT and SNEGSKA (reference sequence). The CDR3 contains 14 residues. CDR3 in DNA: TGCAGTGCTAGACAGGCGGGAGGGCGAGAGTCCCAGTACTTC. Translating gives CSARQAGGRESQYF.

In its sample, this clonotype was seen many times. The rearrangement joins TRBV10-3 to TRBJ1-1; the D gene is possibly TRBD1 (6 bases). This CDR3 is built from 11 residues. Per germline, CDR1 ENHRY and CDR2 SYGVKD. V lost 11 bases and J 7 bases, leaving 14 bases between the germline ends. CDR3 in amino acids: CAAQGGDEAFF. CDR3 nucleotide sequence: TGTGCCGCACAAGGGGGGGATGAAGCTTTCTTT.

The chain recombines TRBV3-1 with TRBJ1-6, with D uncertain. Germline CDR1 LGHDT, CDR2 YNNKEL (reference sequence). The V gene lost 9 bases and the J gene lost 8 bases, with 14 bases spanning the gap. The CDR3 has 13 residues. The CDR3 loop reads CASGGDGYSPLHF. For the CDR3, the DNA is TGTGCCAGTGGCGGTGACGGGTATTCACCCCTCCACTTT.

This clonotype was seen many times. The chain joins TRBV10-1 to TRBJ1-1; TRBD1 might be the D (6 bases). Deletions cut 10 bases from V and 4 bases from J, with 13 bases between. The CDR3 has 12 residues. The germline V gene has CDR1 WNHNN and CDR2 SYGVQD (reference sequence). This CDR3 reads CATQGSGTEAFF. CDR3 bases: TGCGCCACCCAGGGGAGCGGCACTGAAGCTTTCTTT.